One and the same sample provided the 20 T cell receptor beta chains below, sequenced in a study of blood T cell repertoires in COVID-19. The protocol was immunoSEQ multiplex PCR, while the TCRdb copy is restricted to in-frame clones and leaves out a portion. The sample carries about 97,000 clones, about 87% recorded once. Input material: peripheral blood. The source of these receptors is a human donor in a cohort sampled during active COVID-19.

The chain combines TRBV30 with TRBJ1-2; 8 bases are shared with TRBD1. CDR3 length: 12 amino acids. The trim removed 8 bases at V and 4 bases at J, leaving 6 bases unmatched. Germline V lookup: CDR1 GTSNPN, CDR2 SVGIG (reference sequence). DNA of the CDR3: TGTGCCAAGGACGACAGGGGCTATGGCTACACCTTC. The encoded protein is CAKDDRGYGYTF.

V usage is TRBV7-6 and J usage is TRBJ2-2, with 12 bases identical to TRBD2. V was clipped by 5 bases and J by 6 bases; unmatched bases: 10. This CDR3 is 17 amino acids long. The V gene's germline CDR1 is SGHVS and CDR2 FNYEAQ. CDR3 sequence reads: CASSSRLGLAGAGELFF. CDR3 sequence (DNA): TGTGCCAGCAGCAGTCGCTTGGGACTAGCGGGTGCCGGGGAGCTGTTTTTT.

As DNA, the CDR3 is TGTGCCAGCAGACCCCGAGCCGGGAGATTTTACAATGAGCAGTTCTTC. Translating gives CASRPRAGRFYNEQFF. The rearrangement links TRBV28 to TRBJ2-1; D possibly corresponds to TRBD2 (6 bases). Trimming took 6 bases from V and 4 from J, leaving 19 bases between them. CDR3 length equals 16 residues. Germline-derived CDR1 and CDR2 are MDHEN and SYDVKM. Based on the CDR3 plus reference TRBV28 and TRBJ2-1, the full variable domain is DVKVTQSSRYLVKRTGEKVFLECVQDMDHENMFWYRQDPGLGLRLIYFSYDVKMKEKGDIPEGYSVSREKKERFSLILESASTNQTSMYLCASRPRAGRFYNEQFFGPGTRLTVL.

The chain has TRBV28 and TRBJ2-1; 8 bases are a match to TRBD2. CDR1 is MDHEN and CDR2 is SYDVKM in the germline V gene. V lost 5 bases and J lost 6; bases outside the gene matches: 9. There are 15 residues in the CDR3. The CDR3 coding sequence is TGTGCCAGCAGTGCAGCGGGAGATAGTATCAATGAGCAGTTCTTC. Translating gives CASSAAGDSINEQFF.

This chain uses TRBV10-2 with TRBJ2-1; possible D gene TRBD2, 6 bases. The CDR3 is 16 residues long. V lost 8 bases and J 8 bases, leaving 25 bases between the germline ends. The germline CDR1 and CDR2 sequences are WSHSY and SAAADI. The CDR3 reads CASFMGLKRLGYEQFF. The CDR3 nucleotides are TGCGCCAGCTTTATGGGACTTAAAAGGCTGGGCTATGAGCAGTTCTTC.

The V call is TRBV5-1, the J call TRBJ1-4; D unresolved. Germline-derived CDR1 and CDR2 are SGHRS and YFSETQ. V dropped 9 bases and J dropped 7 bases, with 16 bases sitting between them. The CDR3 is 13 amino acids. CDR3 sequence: CATSRGEGEKLFF. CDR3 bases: TGCGCCACTTCTCGGGGTGAGGGTGAAAAACTGTTTTTT.

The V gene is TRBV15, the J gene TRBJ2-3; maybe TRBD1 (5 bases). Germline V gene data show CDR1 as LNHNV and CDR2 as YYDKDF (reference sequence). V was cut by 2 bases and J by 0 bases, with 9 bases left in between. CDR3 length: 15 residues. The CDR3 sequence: CATSRQGSSTDTQYF. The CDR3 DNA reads TGTGCCACCAGCAGACAGGGTTCTAGCACAGATACGCAGTATTTT.

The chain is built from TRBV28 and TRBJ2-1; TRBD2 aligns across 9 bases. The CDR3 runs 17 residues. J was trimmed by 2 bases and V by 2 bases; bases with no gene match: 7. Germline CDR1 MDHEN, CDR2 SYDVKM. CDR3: CASSLGTSPLTYNEQFF. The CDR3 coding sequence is TGTGCCAGCAGTTTAGGGACTAGCCCTCTTACCTACAATGAGCAGTTCTTC. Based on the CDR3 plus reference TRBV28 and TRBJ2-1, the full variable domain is DVKVTQSSRYLVKRTGEKVFLECVQDMDHENMFWYRQDPGLGLRLIYFSYDVKMKEKGDIPEGYSVSREKKERFSLILESASTNQTSMYLCASSLGTSPLTYNEQFFGPGTRLTVL.

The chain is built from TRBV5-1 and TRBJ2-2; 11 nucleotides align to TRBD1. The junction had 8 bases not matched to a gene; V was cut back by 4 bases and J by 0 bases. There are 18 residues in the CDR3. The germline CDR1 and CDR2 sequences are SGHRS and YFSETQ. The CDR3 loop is CASSQERTGGANTGELFF. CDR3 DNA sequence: TGCGCCAGCAGCCAAGAGAGGACAGGGGGCGCGAACACCGGGGAGCTGTTTTTT.

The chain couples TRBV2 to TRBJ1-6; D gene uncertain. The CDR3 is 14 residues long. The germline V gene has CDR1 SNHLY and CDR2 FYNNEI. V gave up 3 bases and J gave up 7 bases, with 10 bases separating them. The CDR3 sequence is CASSEGLSNSPLHF. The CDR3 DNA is TGTGCCAGCAGTGAGGGCCTTTCCAATTCACCCCTCCACTTT.

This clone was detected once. The CDR3 DNA is TGTGCCTGGAGCAGGGACAGGCAGTCCTACAATGAGCAGTTCTTC. This encodes CAWSRDRQSYNEQFF. The V call is TRBV30, the J call TRBJ2-1, with 8 bases that match TRBD1. The CDR3 has 15 residues. CDR1 and CDR2 from the germline V gene are GTSNPN and SVGIG (reference sequence). V lost 3 bases, J lost 1 base, and 5 bases stayed unmatched.

In DNA, the CDR3 is TGCGCCAGCAGCTTGGGAATAGGGAGAAGCACAGATACGCAGTATTTT. Translating it yields CASSLGIGRSTDTQYF. The V gene is TRBV5-1, the J gene TRBJ2-3; D is perhaps TRBD2 (5 bases). The CDR3 runs to 16 residues. V was cut by 0 bases and J by 0 bases, with 11 bases left in between. From germline, CDR1 is SGHRS and CDR2 YFSETQ.

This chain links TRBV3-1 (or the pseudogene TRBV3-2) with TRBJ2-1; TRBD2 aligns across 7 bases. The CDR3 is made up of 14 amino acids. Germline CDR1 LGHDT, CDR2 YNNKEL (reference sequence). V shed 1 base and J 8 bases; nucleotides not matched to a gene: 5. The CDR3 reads CASSQVASGDEQFF. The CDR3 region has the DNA TGTGCCAGCAGCCAAGTTGCTAGCGGTGATGAGCAGTTCTTC.

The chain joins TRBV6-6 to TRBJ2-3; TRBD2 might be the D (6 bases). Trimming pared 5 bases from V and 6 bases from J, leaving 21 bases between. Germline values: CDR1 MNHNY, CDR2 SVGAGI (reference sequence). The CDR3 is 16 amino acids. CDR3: CASSRVGPAGRDTQYF. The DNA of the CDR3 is TGTGCCAGCAGTCGGGTGGGACCCGCGGGACGGGATACGCAGTATTTT.

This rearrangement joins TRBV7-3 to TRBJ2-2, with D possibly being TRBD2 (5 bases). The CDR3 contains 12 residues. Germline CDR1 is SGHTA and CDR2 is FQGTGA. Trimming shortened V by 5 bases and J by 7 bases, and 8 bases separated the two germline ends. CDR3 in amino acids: CASSVTSGELFF. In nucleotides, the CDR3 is TGTGCCAGCAGCGTTACTAGCGGGGAGCTGTTTTTT.

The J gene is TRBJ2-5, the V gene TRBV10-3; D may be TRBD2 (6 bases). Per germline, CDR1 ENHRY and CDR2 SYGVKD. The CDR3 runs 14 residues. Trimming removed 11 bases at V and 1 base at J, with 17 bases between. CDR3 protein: CAARPRDFQETQYF. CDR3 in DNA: TGTGCCGCGAGACCCCGGGACTTCCAAGAGACCCAGTACTTC.

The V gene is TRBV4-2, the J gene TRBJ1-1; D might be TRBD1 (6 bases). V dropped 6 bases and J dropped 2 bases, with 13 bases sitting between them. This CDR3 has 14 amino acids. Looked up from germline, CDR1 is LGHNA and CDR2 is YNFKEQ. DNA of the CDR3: TGTGCCAGCAGGGGGGACACACGAAACACTGAAGCTTTCTTT. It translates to CASRGDTRNTEAFF.

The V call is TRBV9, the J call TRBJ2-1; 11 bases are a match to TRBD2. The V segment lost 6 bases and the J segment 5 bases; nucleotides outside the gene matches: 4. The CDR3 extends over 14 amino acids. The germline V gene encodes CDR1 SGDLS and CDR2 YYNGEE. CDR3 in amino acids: CASTGTSGNNEQFF. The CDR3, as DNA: TGTGCCAGCACCGGGACTAGCGGAAACAATGAGCAGTTCTTC.

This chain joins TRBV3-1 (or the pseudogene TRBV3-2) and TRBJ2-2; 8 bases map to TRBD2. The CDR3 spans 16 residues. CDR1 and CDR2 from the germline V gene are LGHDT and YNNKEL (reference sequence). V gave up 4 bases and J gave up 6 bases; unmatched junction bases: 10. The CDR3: CASSPGGLVIPGELFF. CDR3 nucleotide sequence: TGTGCCAGCAGCCCCGGGGGACTAGTCATTCCCGGGGAGCTGTTTTTT.

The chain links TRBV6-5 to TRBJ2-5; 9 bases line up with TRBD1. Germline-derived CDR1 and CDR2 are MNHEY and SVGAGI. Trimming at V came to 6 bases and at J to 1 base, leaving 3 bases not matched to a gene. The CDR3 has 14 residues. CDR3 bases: TGTGCCAGCAGGACGACAGGGGGCCAAGAGACCCAGTACTTC. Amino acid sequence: CASRTTGGQETQYF.